This T cell receptor (beta chain) derives from a study of T cells in tumors after PD-1 blockade. About the study: Prior checkpoint blockade, systemic immunosuppressant use, or anti-cancer therapy within 4 weeks excluded patients. During anti-PD-1 treatment, some patients continued daily vismodegib 150 mg.

Clones were read by immunoSEQ multiplex PCR, and TCRdb kept only the in-frame ones, dropping some. This sample has tens of thousands of clones, with over 65% found just once. Trimming shortened V by 2 bases and J by 5 bases, and 15 bases separated the two germline ends. This CDR3 is 15 amino acids long. CDR1 and CDR2 from the germline V gene are SEHNR and FQNEAQ (reference sequence). Input was roughly 600 ng to 6,004 ng of genomic DNA from tumor or blood. Sequenced here: PBMCs, sampled after anti-PD-1 treatment. The source is a human donor with basal cell carcinoma. The chain carries TRBV7-9 and TRBJ1-2, with D perhaps TRBD1 (5 bases). The CDR3 nucleotides read TGTGCCAGCAGCTTATCAAGGGGAGAACCATATGGCTACACCTTC. Protein sequence: CASSLSRGEPYGYTF.